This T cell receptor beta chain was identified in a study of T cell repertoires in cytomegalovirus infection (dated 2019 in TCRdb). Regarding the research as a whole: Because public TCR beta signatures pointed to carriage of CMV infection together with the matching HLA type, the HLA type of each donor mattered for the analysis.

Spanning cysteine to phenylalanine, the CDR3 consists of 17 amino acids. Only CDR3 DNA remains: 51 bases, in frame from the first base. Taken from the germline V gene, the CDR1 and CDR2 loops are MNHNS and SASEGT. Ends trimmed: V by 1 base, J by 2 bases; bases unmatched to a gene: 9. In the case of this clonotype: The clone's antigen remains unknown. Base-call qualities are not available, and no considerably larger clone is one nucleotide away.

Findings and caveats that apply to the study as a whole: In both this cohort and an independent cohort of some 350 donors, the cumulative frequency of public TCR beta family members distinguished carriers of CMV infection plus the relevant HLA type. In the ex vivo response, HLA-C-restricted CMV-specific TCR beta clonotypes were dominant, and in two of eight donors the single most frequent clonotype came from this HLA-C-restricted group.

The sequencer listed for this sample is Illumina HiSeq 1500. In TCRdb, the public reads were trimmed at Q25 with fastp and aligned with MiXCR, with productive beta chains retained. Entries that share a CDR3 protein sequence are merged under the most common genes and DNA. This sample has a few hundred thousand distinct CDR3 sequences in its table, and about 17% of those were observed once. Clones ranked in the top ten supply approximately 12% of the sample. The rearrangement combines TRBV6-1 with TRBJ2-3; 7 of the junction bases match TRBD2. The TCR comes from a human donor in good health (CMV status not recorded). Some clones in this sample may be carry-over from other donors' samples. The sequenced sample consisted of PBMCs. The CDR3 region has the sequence CASSEGFAGEFTDTQYF. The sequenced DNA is TGTGCCAGCAGTGAAGGTTTTGCGGGGGAGTTCACAGATACGCAGTATTTT.